This TCR beta chain was identified during a study of blood T cells in healthy people across ages. The authors ran a second PCR of 7 to 11 cycles using a sample-barcoded 5' primer and a J-beta primer mix. TCRdb reprocessed the 5' RACE reads via MiXCR and lists one record per CDR3 protein. Among some 1,800,000 distinct CDR3 sequences listed, roughly two fifths were seen once. This clonotype was recorded a few times. Trimming took 5 bases from V and 12 from J; bases not matched to a gene: 10. This CDR3 spans 13 amino acids. The V gene's germline CDR1 is SEHNR and CDR2 FQNEAQ (reference sequence). Sequenced input: blood. This chain uses TRBV7-9 with TRBJ2-1; 7 positions agree with TRBD2. The clonotype originates from a human donor in good health. The CDR3 nucleotides are TGTGCCAGCAGCCCTACTAGCGCAGAAGGGCAGTTCTTC. It encodes CASSPTSAEGQFF.